Listed here are 27 T cell receptor beta chains from one sample, sequenced in a study of blood T cells in healthy people across ages. A J-beta primer mix and a sample-barcoded 5' primer were used in a second PCR of about 6 to 12 cycles. TCRdb reprocessed the 5' RACE reads with MiXCR, giving one entry per CDR3 protein. The sample lists around 1,700,000 distinct CDR3 sequences; roughly 27% were seen once. Sample: blood. These receptors were taken from a woman aged 25 to 39 in good health.

The genes are TRBV4-1 and TRBJ2-7, with D possibly being TRBD2 (5 bases). Between the trimmed V and J ends, which lost 1 base and 6 bases, there was a span of 13 bases. Per the germline V gene, CDR1 is MGHRA and CDR2 is YSYEKL. This CDR3 contains 14 residues. This CDR3 is CASSQASRFPEQYF. CDR3 sequence (DNA): TGCGCCAGCAGCCAAGCTAGCAGGTTTCCCGAGCAGTACTTC.

This clonotype has more than one count but fewer than ten. The chain joins TRBV28 to TRBJ2-5, with TRBD1 as a possible D gene (6 bases). This CDR3 comprises 13 residues. The germline CDR1 and CDR2 sequences are MDHEN and SYDVKM. Trimming pared 4 bases from V and 6 bases from J, leaving 12 bases between. For the CDR3, the DNA is TGTGCCAGCAGTTCCGCGGACAGCCAGACCCAGTACTTC. It codes for CASSSADSQTQYF.

The J gene is TRBJ2-3, the V gene TRBV6-1; 8 nucleotides line up with TRBD1. The germline CDR1 and CDR2 sequences are MNHNS and SASEGT. V shed 11 bases, J shed 2 bases, and the junction held 9 bases outside the gene matches. This CDR3 is built from 14 residues. The CDR3 DNA follows: TGTGCCGGAAAGGGGACAGGAACCACAGATACGCAGTATTTT. It translates to CAGKGTGTTDTQYF.

This clonotype was picked up a small number of times. V usage is TRBV6-1 and J usage is TRBJ1-4, with TRBD1 matching over 7 bases. The V gene's germline CDR1 is MNHNS and CDR2 SASEGT. There are 16 residues in the CDR3. V shed 9 bases, J shed 3 bases, and the junction held 13 bases outside the gene matches. This chain's CDR3 is CASSEGQDLPNEKLFF. CDR3 DNA sequence: TGTGCCAGTAGCGAAGGACAGGACCTACCTAATGAAAAACTGTTTTTT.

There are a few counts of this clonotype. This chain connects TRBV28 to TRBJ2-5; D might be TRBD2 (6 bases). Germline V gives CDR1 MDHEN, CDR2 SYDVKM. The CDR3 length is 13 residues. Trimming removed 8 bases at V and 11 bases at J, with 21 bases between. CDR3 nucleotide sequence: TGTGCCAGCGGAGGGGCAGGTTCTAGGGAGCAGTACTTC. This sequence encodes CASGGAGSREQYF.

Note on this clonotype: The junction departs from the called germline gene at one end, perhaps through a read error. The chain couples TRBV6-2 or TRBV6-3 to TRBJ1-5, with 9 bases aligning to TRBD1. CDR3 length: 13 amino acids. The germline V gene has CDR1 MNHEY and CDR2 SVGEGT. This chain's CDR3 is CASRDRAPQPRHF. The CDR3 DNA reads as TGTGCCAGCCGGGACAGGGCCCCCCAGCCCCGGCATTTT.

Turning to this clonotype: The junction does not match germline at one end; this may be a read error. The chain joins TRBV12-3 or TRBV12-4 to TRBJ2-5; no clear D gene. This CDR3 spans 11 amino acids. CDR3 nucleotide sequence: TGTGCCAGCGGGATCCAAGAGATCCAGTACTTC. It yields the protein CASGIQEIQYF.

This clonotype was recorded once. This may arise from a read error, as a much more abundant clone is one base away. The gene calls are TRBV11-2 and TRBJ2-5; D uncertain. The J call may be faulty, since TRBJ2-7 better matches the DNA end. The germline V gene has CDR1 SGHAT and CDR2 FQNNGV. The CDR3 runs to 14 residues. CDR3 nucleotides: TGTGCCAGCAGGCTCAGGAACTTCTCCTACGAGCAGTACTTC. Translated: CASRLRNFSYEQYF.

This clonotype occurred a few times. This chain uses TRBV7-2 with TRBJ1-4; D is unclear. The CDR3 totals 12 residues. Per germline, CDR1 SGHTA and CDR2 FQGNSA. Trimming cost V 2 bases and J 11 bases, with 9 bases left between them. This chain's CDR3 is CASSLNGEKLFF. CDR3 nucleotide sequence: TGTGCCAGCAGCTTAAACGGGGAGAAACTGTTTTTT. Combining the CDR3 with reference TRBV7-2 and TRBJ1-4 gives the whole variable domain GAGVSQSPSNKVTEKGKDVELRCDPISGHTALYWYRQSLGQGLEFLIYFQGNSAPDKSGLPSDRFSAERTGGSVSTLTIQRTQQEDSAVYLCASSLNGEKLFFGSGTQLSVL.

The rearrangement joins TRBV11-2 to TRBJ1-2; D ambiguous. CDR1 is SGHAT and CDR2 is FQNNGV in the germline V gene. Trimming cost V 4 bases and J 7 bases, with 13 bases left between them. This CDR3 has 13 amino acids. The CDR3 region has the DNA TGTGCCAGCAGCTCGCCCGGTTCTTCTGGCTACACCTTC. This translates into CASSSPGSSGYTF.

The rearrangement joins TRBV20-1 to TRBJ2-1; D is unclear. CDR3 length: 13 amino acids. CDR1 is DFQATT and CDR2 is SNEGSKA in the germline V gene (reference sequence). Between the trimmed V and J ends, which lost 0 bases and 5 bases, there was a span of 8 bases. CDR3 residues: CSARDSLHNEQFF. The CDR3 bases are TGCAGTGCTAGAGACTCCCTCCACAATGAGCAGTTCTTC.

The table lists this clonotype with a few counts. The rearrangement links TRBV7-2 to TRBJ1-3, with 10 nucleotides matching TRBD1. Germline CDR1 SGHTA, CDR2 FQGNSA. The CDR3 spans 15 residues. With 5 bases clipped from V and 2 bases from J, the junction kept 3 bases outside the gene matches. The CDR3 nucleotides are TGTGCCAGCAGCGGGACAGGGGTAGCTGGAAACACCATATATTTT. Amino acids: CASSGTGVAGNTIYF.

The chain has TRBV7-9 and TRBJ2-1; D uncertain. CDR3 size: 11 residues. V was pared by 5 bases and J by 7 bases, with 6 bases between. Germline V CDR1 and CDR2: SEHNR, FQNEAQ (reference sequence). CDR3 DNA sequence: TGTGCCAGCAGCCGGAAGAATGAGCAGTTCTTC. It specifies CASSRKNEQFF. Looking up the rest from reference TRBV7-9 and TRBJ2-1 gives the full variable domain: DTGVSQNPRHKITKRGQNVTFRCDPISEHNRLYWYRQTLGQGPEFLTYFQNEAQLEKSRLLSDRFSAERPKGSFSTLEIQRTEQGDSAMYLCASSRKNEQFFGPGTRLTVL.

This chain joins TRBV7-9 and TRBJ2-3; no definite D call. The V gene lost 5 bases and the J gene lost 10 bases, with 19 bases spanning the gap. The V gene's germline CDR1 is SEHNR and CDR2 FQNEAQ (reference sequence). This CDR3 contains 14 residues. The CDR3 region is CASSRPSPSDAQYF. Here the CDR3 DNA reads TGTGCCAGCAGCCGCCCGTCACCGTCGGATGCGCAGTATTTT.

A few counts support this clonotype. The chain joins TRBV9 to TRBJ2-7, with TRBD1 as a possible D gene (6 bases). The tail of the sequence fits TRBJ2-5 better, so the J call may be wrong. The germline CDR1 and CDR2 sequences are SGDLS and YYNGEE. This CDR3 is 14 amino acids long. The CDR3 sequence is CASSVGGHPETQYF. CDR3 in DNA: TGTGCCAGCAGCGTAGGGGGGCACCCCGAGACCCAGTACTTC.

The J gene is TRBJ2-7, the V gene TRBV5-1; D not resolved. TRBJ2-5 explains the end of the DNA better; the J call may be wrong. Germline loops: CDR1 SGHRS, CDR2 YFSETQ. The CDR3 runs 18 residues. Written as DNA, the CDR3 is TGCGCCAGCAGCTTGAAAGTCCGCGAGGCCTTGGTGGATGGGACCCAGTACTTC. This sequence encodes CASSLKVREALVDGTQYF.

This clonotype turned up a few times. This sequence joins TRBV5-6 and TRBJ2-7, with 7 nucleotides matching TRBD2. V lost 4 bases, J lost 2 bases, and 6 bases stayed unmatched. This CDR3 has 14 amino acids. Germline V gene data show CDR1 as SGHDT and CDR2 as YYEEEE. As DNA, the CDR3 is TGTGCCAGCAGCCTAACTAGCGCGGCCTACGAGCAGTACTTC. It encodes CASSLTSAAYEQYF.

The genes are TRBV5-1 and TRBJ2-2; no reliable D call. V gave up 4 bases and J gave up 1 base, with 8 bases separating them. Germline V gene lookup returns CDR1 SGHRS and CDR2 YFSETQ. The CDR3 length is 14 residues. The CDR3 reads CASSRWVNTGELFF. DNA for the CDR3: TGCGCCAGCAGCCGGTGGGTGAACACCGGGGAGCTGTTTTTT.

The gene calls are TRBV5-1 and TRBJ2-1; D might be TRBD1 (6 bases). Trimming pared 1 base from V and 8 bases from J, leaving 19 bases between. Germline V gene lookup returns CDR1 SGHRS and CDR2 YFSETQ. The CDR3 spans 16 residues. CDR3 nucleotides: TGCGCCAGCAGCTTGATTTCCGCTTATGGGGGCGATGAGCAGTTCTTC. Protein sequence: CASSLISAYGGDEQFF.

This sequence joins TRBV5-6 and TRBJ2-3; D perhaps matches TRBD2 (5 bases). Deletions cut 0 bases from V and 6 bases from J, with 8 bases between. This CDR3 is 13 amino acids long. Germline values: CDR1 SGHDT, CDR2 YYEEEE. The DNA of the CDR3 is TGTGCCAGCAGCTTGGAACCGGGGGATACGCAGTATTTT. It translates to CASSLEPGDTQYF.

V and J are TRBV24-1 and TRBJ2-7; 10 bases line up with TRBD2. V shed 4 bases and J 12 bases; nucleotides not matched to a gene: 8. Germline V gene lookup returns CDR1 KGHDR and CDR2 SFDVKD. CDR3 length: 13 amino acids. The CDR3 DNA reads as TGTGCCACCAGTGACCCCGAGCGGGAGGGGGCGTACTTC. This codes for CATSDPEREGAYF.

This clonotype came up many times. The chain employs TRBV7-2 and TRBJ2-4; D not certain. The germline V gene encodes CDR1 SGHTA and CDR2 FQGNSA. The CDR3 runs 14 residues. Trimming removed 6 bases from V and 8 bases from J, with 17 bases in between. The CDR3 region has the DNA TGTGCCAGCAGTTCGACTCCAAGGGTTGACATTCAGTACTTC. Its protein is CASSSTPRVDIQYF.

This clonotype was detected many times. The V call is TRBV6-1, the J call TRBJ2-3, with 14 bases that match TRBD2. This CDR3 contains 16 residues. CDR1 is MNHNS and CDR2 is SASEGT in the germline V gene. V shed 4 bases and J 4 bases; nucleotides not matched to a gene: 4. This chain's CDR3 is CASSAGTSGGSDTQYF. The CDR3 nucleotides are TGTGCCAGCAGTGCCGGGACTAGCGGGGGTTCAGATACGCAGTATTTT.

This clonotype was seen a handful of times. The V gene is TRBV5-1, the J gene TRBJ2-2; 7 bases agree with TRBD2. The germline V gene has CDR1 SGHRS and CDR2 YFSETQ. J was trimmed by 3 bases and V by 3 bases; bases with no gene match: 8. The CDR3 has 16 amino acids. CDR3 DNA sequence: TGCGCCAGCAGCTCACGCCGGGGAGGGGACACCGGGGAGCTGTTTTTT. Translated, it gives CASSSRRGGDTGELFF.

V gene TRBV6-5 combines with J gene TRBJ2-7, with D tentatively TRBD1 (5 bases). Germline-derived CDR1 and CDR2 are MNHEY and SVGAGI. V was pared by 4 bases and J by 5 bases, with 15 bases between. The CDR3 consists of 14 residues. The DNA of the CDR3 is TGTGCCAGCAGTTCCCCACCCCAGGGAAACGAGCAGTACTTC. Its translation is CASSSPPQGNEQYF.

The genes are TRBV7-9 and TRBJ2-2, with D tentatively TRBD1 (5 bases). The CDR3 sequence is 15 residues long. Germline CDR1 SEHNR, CDR2 FQNEAQ (reference sequence). V gave up 1 base and J gave up 10 bases, with 16 bases separating them. DNA for the CDR3: TGTGCCAGCAGCTTAGAGGGGTCAGACGAAAAGGAGCTGTTTTTT. Encoded protein: CASSLEGSDEKELFF.

The J gene is TRBJ2-5, the V gene TRBV5-1; maybe TRBD1 (6 bases). The ends were cut back, 3 bases at V and 2 bases at J, with 14 bases in the middle. Per the germline V gene, CDR1 is SGHRS and CDR2 is YFSETQ. The CDR3 has 15 amino acids. The CDR3: CASSSTPGTQETQYF. CDR3 DNA: TGCGCCAGCAGCTCGACACCCGGGACACAAGAGACCCAGTACTTC.